This T cell receptor (beta chain) came from a study of shared clonotypes between healthy human individuals. Data came from immunoSEQ multiplex PCR; TCRdb stores just in-frame clones and leaves some out. The sample lists millions of clones, around 96% occurring once. CDR1 is MNHEY, CDR2 SMNVEV, per germline (reference sequence). V dropped 0 bases and J dropped 10 bases, with 16 bases sitting between them. The CDR3 totals 16 residues. Terminally differentiated effector memory CD45RA+ cells were excluded from the naive CD8 cells, which were CD45RO-negative and positively selected for CCR7. The source of this sequence is a man younger than 35 in good health. The chain employs TRBV27 and TRBJ1-6; D unresolved. The specimen was naive CD8+ T cells sorted from blood. The CDR3 DNA follows: TGTGCCAGCAGTTTATCCCTCCTTGAGGGTTACTCACCCCTCCACTTT. Amino acid sequence: CASSLSLLEGYSPLHF.